What follows describes a single TCR beta chain. In its sample, this clonotype was seen a few times. Its antigen is currently not known. Within one base of it there is no much larger clone, and no base qualities were kept. Ophthalmopathy patients had moderately to severely active disease, with a Clinical Activity Score of 3 or more, a NOSPECS grade of 4 or more, and a disease duration of less than 3 months. The study excluded patients with uncontrolled infections, other autoimmune diseases, pregnancy or lactation. Clinical symptoms, serum thyroxine and TRAb, thyroid ultrasound, and orbital computed tomography formed the basis for the diagnoses. PBMCs were isolated from 8 to 10 ml of fresh peripheral blood by Ficoll-Paque density gradient centrifugation. Total RNA was extracted using Trizol reagent, and RNA quality was assessed on an Agilent 2100 Bioanalyzer. TCR beta CDR3 regions were amplified from RNA transcripts. For the first round of RT-PCR on the TCR CDR3, the HTBI primer set was used together with the Qiagen OneStep RT-PCR kit. Libraries were constructed in a second round of multiplex PCR, after which size selection and purification were carried out. Paired-end sequencing of the libraries was performed with 100 bp reads on an Illumina HiSeq2000. Regarding the original processing steps: SOAPnuke was used to process the raw data, with reads discarded if the reads contained adapters or uncalled bases, had a mean Phred below 15, or lacked an exact constant-primer or identifier match. High-quality paired reads were merged with COPE v1.2.5, and unique nucleotide sequences were defined as clonotypes. MiTCR v1.1 was used to align clonotypes to the IMGT TRBV, TRBD and TRBJ reference segments. The analysis was restricted to V-J combinations with a frequency above 0.0001, which together covered just over 99% of the repertoires. The TCS score was defined as the ratio of F50 (clonal expansion) to E x V (chaos), calculated using BLOSUM62-based TCRdist between CDR3 peptides within each V-J. Welch's t-statistics and random forest reduced roughly 500 V-J features to 13, which were used in a naive Bayes classifier (R e1071). Using fastp at Q25 and MiXCR, TCRdb reprocessed the public reads and kept productive beta chains. Duplicate CDR3 protein sequences are folded into a single record with the most common DNA and genes. V and J calls and clone size were set by TCRdb, not the authors. The sample table lists a few hundred thousand distinct CDR3 sequences, more than 15% of them with a count of one. The ten largest make up around 3.5% of the sample.

V lost 5 bases and J lost 0 bases; the stretch between them is 13 bases long. Looking up the germline V gene yields CDR1 MNHNS and CDR2 SASEGT. Its CDR3 holds 15 amino acids, cysteine through phenylalanine. Kept here is only the CDR3 DNA, which spans 45 bases and is read in frame from base 1. The data originate from a study of T cells in Graves' hyperthyroidism and ophthalmopathy (dated by TCRdb to about 2019). Study-wide context: Peripheral blood was collected at initial diagnosis, before any treatment. A discovery cohort of about a hundred patients, fewer than 50 with Graves' ophthalmopathy and about 60 with stable Graves' hyperthyroidism, was used to find distinguishing TCR V-J signatures. Whether ophthalmopathy could be predicted prospectively was tested in an independent validation cohort made up of under 20 hyperthyroidism patients plus 17 patients who later progressed to ophthalmopathy. For training and testing, the 100 or so patients in the discovery cohort were randomly divided in a 7:3 ratio. In addition, the study compared T-cell repertoires in thyroid tissue and in blood from about 6 Graves' hyperthyroidism patients. Following sampling, methimazole starting at 30 mg daily was given to hyperthyroidism patients, and high-dose intravenous methylprednisolone was given to ophthalmopathy patients. The paper reports TCR Vbeta CDR3 sequencing of approximately 140 peripheral blood samples: approximately 41 ophthalmopathy, roughly 74 hyperthyroidism and around 17 progressor patients. The investigation overall reported the following: Most expanded thyroid clonotypes (frequency above 0.001) were also detected in blood, a finding suggesting that blood repertoires may reflect thyroid immune responses. In validation, progression to ophthalmopathy was predicted by the model with nearly 71% sensitivity and roughly 76% specificity, a median of around 6.5 months before onset. A 13 V-J signature model separated ophthalmopathy from stable hyperthyroidism, with 87.88% sensitivity and about 81% specificity in cross-validation and 80%/75% in testing. No statistical method was used to set the sample size in advance, and investigators knew the group allocation.

Rearrangement joined TRBV6-1 to TRBJ2-5; TRBD2 is possibly the D segment (6 matching bases). The TCR originated in a woman aged 40 to 55 with Graves' ophthalmopathy. Sequencing was done on a sample of blood. The nucleotides are TGTGCCAGCAGTCCCTTTCGGACTAACCAAGAGACCCAGTACTTC. It is translated as CASSPFRTNQETQYF.